A single sample is the source of the 15 T cell receptor beta chains below, sequenced in a study of tumor-infiltrating lymphocytes in primary liver carcinoma. The source material, 20-30 mg of unsorted bulk tissue, was used to co-extract RNA and DNA. TCR beta cDNA was reverse-transcribed from about 500 ng of total RNA. The reaction used a constant-region primer and ProtoScript II reverse transcriptase. A slightly modified ARM-PCR protocol with three nested multiplex PCR rounds produced these TCR beta libraries. TRBV1-TRBV30 forward primers paired with a C-beta reverse primer drove the first two PCR rounds, roughly 9 cycles each. MiXCR, applied by TCRdb to the multiplex PCR reads, yields one record per CDR3 protein. Of 45,000 or so distinct CDR3 sequences detected, approximately 70% appear once; the ten largest clones hold 19%. Sequenced input: liver tumor tissue from sampling region 2. Subset meaning: tumor region T2, inferior pole. These receptors all come from a man aged 35 to 55 with primary liver carcinoma and hepatitis B virus infection.

The sample holds one count of this clonotype. No conserved phenylalanine or tryptophan ends this CDR3, so it is likely a read error. Because the CDR3's place on the DNA is in doubt, the DNA is left out and the CDR3 is given as listed by TCRdb. The genes are TRBV5-4 and TRBJ1-2; the DNA was not compared with TRBD1, the D call given in the table. Germline V CDR1 and CDR2: SGHNT, YYREEE (reference sequence). With termini counted, the CDR3 has 13 amino acids. The CDR3 sequence is CASSARGGLGYIL.

This clonotype was counted many times. This chain uses TRBV30 with TRBJ2-7; TRBD2 matches 9 bases. V trimming: 1 base; J trimming: 12 bases; junction bases outside the gene matches: 4. The CDR3 has 11 amino acids. The germline CDR1 and CDR2 sequences are GTSNPN and SVGIG (reference sequence). CDR3 nucleotides: TGTGCCTGGAGTGACGGGACTAGCTTGTACTTC. Residues: CAWSDGTSLYF.

In this sample, this clonotype turned up many times. The rearrangement joins TRBV30 to TRBJ1-3, with a tentative D call TRBD1 (6 bases). Trimming pared 3 bases from V and 7 bases from J, leaving 16 bases between. Germline V gene sequence: CDR1 GTSNPN, CDR2 SVGIG (reference sequence). The CDR3 sequence is 14 residues long. For the CDR3, the DNA is TGTGCCTGGAGCAAAAGGGGGGGGAGGAACACCATATATTTT. Translated: CAWSKRGGRNTIYF.

The rearrangement links TRBV29-1 to TRBJ1-1; tentatively, D is TRBD1 (5 bases). This CDR3 spans 12 amino acids. Germline CDR1 is SQVTM and CDR2 is ANQGSEA. The CDR3 spells CSMITGGTEAFF. The CDR3 coding sequence is TGCAGTATGATAACGGGGGGCACTGAAGCTTTCTTT.

As regards this clonotype: At one boundary the junction diverges from the germline segment, which might be a read error. The CDR3 DNA is TGTGCCAGAAGCTCCACCCAGACGGGGCACGCCAACATCCTGACTTTC. Protein sequence: CARSSTQTGHANILTF. The V gene is TRBV14, the J gene TRBJ2-6; tentatively, D is TRBD1 or TRBD2 (5 bases each). This CDR3 is built from 16 residues. Germline V gene lookup returns CDR1 SGHDN and CDR2 FVKESK.

This clonotype has a count of ten or more. The gene calls are TRBV29-1 and TRBJ1-1, with D tentatively TRBD1 (5 bases). Trimming cost V 6 bases and J 0 bases, with 17 bases left between them. This CDR3 spans 15 amino acids. Germline CDR1 reads SQVTM; CDR2 reads ANQGSEA. The DNA for the CDR3 is TGCAGCGTCGGCGCAGGGTGGGGTATGAACACTGAAGCTTTCTTT. It is translated as CSVGAGWGMNTEAFF.

To note about this clonotype: It is unclear where the CDR3 begins or ends on the DNA, so no DNA is shown, and the CDR3 is as TCRdb lists it. The chain joins TRBV29-1 to TRBJ1-5; the D call TRBD1 from the table was never checked on the DNA. The CDR3 spans 13 amino acids, including both terminal residues. The V gene's germline CDR1 is SQVTM and CDR2 ANQGSEA. CDR3 in amino acids: CSVGGGANQPPHF.

Note on this clonotype: Since no conserved phenylalanine or tryptophan closes the CDR3, a read error is the likely cause. The rearrangement uses TRBV6-2 or TRBV6-3 and TRBJ1-1; 7 nucleotides agree with TRBD1. Germline V gene lookup returns CDR1 MNHEY and CDR2 SVGEGT. CDR3 length: 13 residues. CDR3 sequence: CAISRQGYTEAFL. The DNA for the CDR3 is TGTGCCATCAGTCGACAGGGTTACACTGAAGCTTTCCTT.

Ten or more counts support this clonotype. The chain has TRBV6-1 and TRBJ2-2; perhaps D is TRBD1 or TRBD2 (5 bases each). CDR3 length equals 14 residues. CDR1 and CDR2 (germline): MNHNS, SASEGT. With 7 bases removed from V and 4 bases from J, the gap between germline ends came to 13 bases. In DNA form, the CDR3 reads TGTGCCAGCAAACCGGGGACGGGCACCGGGGAGCTGTTTTTT. Amino acids: CASKPGTGTGELFF.

This rearrangement joins TRBV6-2 or TRBV6-3 to TRBJ2-3; D remains ambiguous. The J call is in doubt because the DNA end fits TRBJ1-5 better. Germline lookup yields CDR1 MNHEY and CDR2 SVGEGT. This CDR3 is built from 14 residues. The CDR3 region is CASMSGRSTDTQHF. The CDR3 DNA reads as TGTGCCAGTATGAGCGGGAGGAGTACAGATACGCAGCATTTT.

Ten or more counts support this clonotype. This clone may be a read error of a much larger clone one base away. This sequence joins TRBV4-1 and TRBJ2-7; D assignment may be TRBD1 or TRBD2 (6 bases each). This CDR3 comprises 14 residues. CDR1 MGHRA and CDR2 YSYEKL come from the germline V gene. Trimming removed 10 bases from V and 3 bases from J, with 19 bases in between. CDR3 sequence: CATSEGDGNYEQYF. For the CDR3, the DNA is TGCGCCACTTCGGAGGGGGACGGAAACTACGAGCAGTACTTC.

This clonotype was observed a few times. The CDR3 end shows no conserved phenylalanine or tryptophan, and so a read error is likely. The chain uses TRBV19 and TRBJ2-5; D possibly corresponds to TRBD2 (6 bases). V was cut by 7 bases and J by 5 bases, with 11 bases left in between. CDR3 length equals 12 residues. Germline V gene data show CDR1 as LNHDA and CDR2 as SQIVND (reference sequence). The CDR3 nucleotides read TGTGCCAGTACCTCGAGCGGGGAGACCCAGTACCTC. It specifies CASTSSGETQYL.

In regard to this clonotype: One junction end does not reproduce the germline sequence, and a read error may be involved. V and J are TRBV11-1 and TRBJ2-1; 11 bases fit TRBD2. Germline lookup yields CDR1 SGHAT and CDR2 FQDESV (reference sequence). This CDR3 has 18 residues. This CDR3 is CASSLRSLAGGSYNEWFF. CDR3 nucleotides: TGCGCCAGCAGCCTCAGGAGCCTAGCGGGAGGCTCCTACAATGAGTGGTTCTTC.

On this clonotype itself: The conserved closing phenylalanine or tryptophan is absent in this CDR3, likely reflecting a read error. This chain joins TRBV14 and TRBJ2-5, with D hard to call. The ends were cut back, 0 bases at V and 2 bases at J, with 10 bases in the middle. This CDR3 has 15 residues. CDR1 is SGHDN, CDR2 FVKESK, per germline. DNA for the CDR3: TGTGCCAGCAGCCAAGATCTGGGTTATCAAGAGACCCAGTACTCA. Translated: CASSQDLGYQETQYS.

The J gene is TRBJ2-6, the V gene TRBV28, with a possible D match to TRBD2 (5 bases). Germline V gene sequence: CDR1 MDHEN, CDR2 SYDVKM. The CDR3 is 16 residues long. The V end was cut by 10 bases, the J end by 1 base, with 17 bases between. Here the CDR3 reads CATTPREFSGANVLTF. The CDR3 region has the DNA TGTGCCACTACCCCTCGGGAATTTTCTGGGGCCAACGTCCTGACTTTC.